This T cell receptor beta chain comes out of a study of T cell responses to AZD1222 COVID-19 vaccine. The CDR3 runs to 16 residues. V lost 5 bases and J lost 0, with 17 bases in between. The germline CDR1 and CDR2 sequences are SGHVS and FNYEAQ. A note on this clone: Its antigen remains unknown.

Whole-study results and caveats: It should be noted that donors were predominantly white British and more often female, and clonal diversity was possibly underestimated. The study found Spike-specific TCR breadth and depth rose after two AZD1222 doses. Repertoire sampling was restricted to post-peak T cell response timepoints.

Sequencing used immunoSEQ multiplex PCR; TCRdb keeps in-frame clones, though not all of them. The profile shows around 20,000 clones, approximately 88% of them singletons. The sample here was peripheral blood, taken 28 days after the second AZD1222 dose. The chain recombines TRBV7-6 with TRBJ2-7, with D tentatively TRBD1 (6 bases). The origin of this receptor is an adult who received the AZD1222 COVID-19 vaccine. The CDR3: CASSPRQALSSYEQYF. The CDR3 nucleotides read TGTGCCAGCAGCCCCAGACAGGCACTGAGCTCCTACGAGCAGTACTTC. The full variable domain, its missing parts supplied by reference TRBV7-6 and TRBJ2-7, is GAGVSQSPRYKVTKRGQDVALRCDPISGHVSLYWYRQALGQGPEFLTYFNYEAQQDKSGLPNDRFSAERPEGSISTLTIQRTEQRDSAMYRCASSPRQALSSYEQYFGPGTRLTVT.